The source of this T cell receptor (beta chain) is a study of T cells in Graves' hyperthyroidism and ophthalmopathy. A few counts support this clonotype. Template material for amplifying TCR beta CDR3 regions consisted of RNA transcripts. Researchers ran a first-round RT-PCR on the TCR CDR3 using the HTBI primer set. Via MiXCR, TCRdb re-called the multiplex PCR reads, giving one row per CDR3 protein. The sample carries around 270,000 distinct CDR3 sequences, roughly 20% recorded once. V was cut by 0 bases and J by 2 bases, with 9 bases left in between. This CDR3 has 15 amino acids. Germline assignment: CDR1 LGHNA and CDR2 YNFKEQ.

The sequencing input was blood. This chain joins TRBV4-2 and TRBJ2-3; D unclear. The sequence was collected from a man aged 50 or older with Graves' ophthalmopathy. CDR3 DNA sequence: TGTGCCAGCAGCCAAGATACAGCCCCCACAGATACGCAGTATTTT. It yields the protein CASSQDTAPTDTQYF.